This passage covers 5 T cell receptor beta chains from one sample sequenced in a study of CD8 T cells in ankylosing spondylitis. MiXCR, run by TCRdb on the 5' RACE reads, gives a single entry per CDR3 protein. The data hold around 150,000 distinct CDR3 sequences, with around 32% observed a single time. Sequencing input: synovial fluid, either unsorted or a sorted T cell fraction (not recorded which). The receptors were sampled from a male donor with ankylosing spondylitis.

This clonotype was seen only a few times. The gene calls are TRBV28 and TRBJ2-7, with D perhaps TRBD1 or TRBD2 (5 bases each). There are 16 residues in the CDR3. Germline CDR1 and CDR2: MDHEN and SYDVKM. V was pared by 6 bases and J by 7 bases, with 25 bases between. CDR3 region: CASSRYETGTIGEQYF. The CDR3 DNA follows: TGTGCCAGCAGCCGTTACGAAACCGGGACGATCGGGGAGCAGTACTTC.

Written as DNA, the CDR3 is TGTGCCAGCAGTTACGCCCCTGGGACAGGGGGAGTGGACGAGCAGTACTTC. Its translation is CASSYAPGTGGVDEQYF. The chain uses TRBV6-2 or TRBV6-3 and TRBJ2-7; TRBD1 agrees at 11 bases. Per the germline V gene, CDR1 is MNHEY and CDR2 is SVGEGT. CDR3 length: 17 amino acids. V lost 2 bases to trimming and J lost 5 bases; unmatched junction nucleotides: 11.

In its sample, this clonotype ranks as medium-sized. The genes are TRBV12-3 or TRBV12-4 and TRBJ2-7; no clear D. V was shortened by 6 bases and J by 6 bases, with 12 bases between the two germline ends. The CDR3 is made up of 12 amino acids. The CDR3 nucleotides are TGTGCCAGCAGCTACAGTCCTCGCGAGCAGTACTTC. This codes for CASSYSPREQYF.

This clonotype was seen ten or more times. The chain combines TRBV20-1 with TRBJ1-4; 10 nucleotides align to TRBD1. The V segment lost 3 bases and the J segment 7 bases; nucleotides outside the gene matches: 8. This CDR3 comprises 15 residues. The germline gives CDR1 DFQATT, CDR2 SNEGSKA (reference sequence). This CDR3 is CSASRQGAFREKLFF. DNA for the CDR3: TGCAGTGCTAGTAGACAGGGGGCGTTTCGTGAAAAACTGTTTTTT.

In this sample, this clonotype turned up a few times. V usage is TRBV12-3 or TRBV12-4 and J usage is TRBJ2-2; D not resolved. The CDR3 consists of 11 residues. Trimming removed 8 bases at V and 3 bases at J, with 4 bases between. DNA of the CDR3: TGTGCCAGCGCGGACACCGGGGAGCTGTTTTTT. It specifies CASADTGELFF.